These T cell receptor beta chains were read from a single sample in a study of T cell responses to AZD1222 COVID-19 vaccine. Sequencing was performed with immunoSEQ multiplex PCR; in TCRdb, only in-frame clones are kept and a portion is missing. The sample lists 200,000 to 300,000 clones, over 85% seen once, with 0.55% in the top ten. The sample was peripheral blood, taken on day 0 of AZD1222 vaccination. Receptors were obtained from an adult in good health. Both conserved end residues are part of each CDR3. D genes are given only for firm matches. Clone size is shown for a subset of rows, as once, few, many or a class of expanded clone.

.	TRBV6-5	TRBJ2-1	.	TGTGCCAGCAGTTACCTGGCAGGCCACTACAATGAGCAGTTCTTC	CASSYLAGHYNEQFF
.	TRBV12-3/TRBV12-4	TRBJ1-1	.	TGTGCCAGCGGGAGAAACACTGAAGCTTTCTTT	CASGRNTEAFF
.	TRBV7-9	TRBJ1-3	.	TGTGCCAGCAGCGATAGGACAGACTCTGGAAACACCATATATTTT	CASSDRTDSGNTIYF
.	TRBV9	TRBJ2-5	.	TGTGCCAGCAGCGTGAGTGGGGGGACCCAGTACTTC	CASSVSGGTQYF
.	TRBV3-1/TRBV3-2	TRBJ2-2	.	TGTGCCAGCAGCCAAGAGGCGGACAGACTTTCTACCGGGGAAGGGCTGTTTTTT	CASSQEADRLSTGEGLFF
.	TRBV11-3	TRBJ1-5	.	TGTGCCAGCAGCTTAGAAAGAGGCAGGGAATGCAATCAGCCCCAGCATTTT	CASSLERGRECNQPQHF
once	TRBV19	TRBJ1-2	TRBD1	TGTGCCAGTAGTATGGGGACAGGGCGGAACTATGGCTACACCTTC	CASSMGTGRNYGYTF
.	TRBV2	TRBJ2-1	.	TGTGCCAGCGGACCGGGACTCGCCTTCAATGAGCAGTTCTTC	CASGPGLAFNEQFF
.	TRBV12-2	TRBJ1-6	.	TGTGCAAGTCGCCGATGCCATAGCGAGAATAATTCACCCCTCCACTTT	CASRRCHSENNSPLHF
.	TRBV29-1	TRBJ1-2	TRBD1	TGCAGCGTTGCCGGGACAGGGGGACTCTATGGCTACACCTTC	CSVAGTGGLYGYTF
.	TRBV2	TRBJ1-6	.	TGTGCCAGCACCAATTCAGGAGGGGATAATTCACCCCTCCACTTT	CASTNSGGDNSPLHF
.	TRBV19	TRBJ1-1	.	TGTGCCAGTAGTCCGGGACCGACGAACACTGAAGCTTTCTTT	CASSPGPTNTEAFF
.	TRBV19	TRBJ2-1	TRBD2	TGTGCCAGTAGTTTCTTAGCGGGAGAGGGGAATGAGCAGTTCTTC	CASSFLAGEGNEQFF
.	TRBV15	TRBJ2-7	TRBD2	TGTGCCACCAGCAGAGATCCAGCGGGGATGAACGAGCAGTACTTC	CATSRDPAGMNEQYF
.	TRBV2	TRBJ2-1	.	TGTGCCATCCGGTCTGGCTCCTACAATGAGCAGTTCTTC	CAIRSGSYNEQFF
.	TRBV2	TRBJ2-7	TRBD2	TGTGCCAGCAGGCCACGGACTAGCGGCTCCTACGAGCAGTACTTC	CASRPRTSGSYEQYF
.	TRBV28	TRBJ1-2	.	TGTGCCAGCAGCCCACGTCCTCCCGGTGGCTACACCTTC	CASSPRPPGGYTF
.	TRBV7-9	TRBJ1-1	.	TGTGCCAGCAGCTTAGGTTCCCAGATGAACACTGAAGCTTTCTTT	CASSLGSQMNTEAFF
.	TRBV29-1	TRBJ2-7	.	TGCAGCGTTAAGACGGACCCCTACGAGCAGTACTTC	CSVKTDPYEQYF
.	TRBV4-3	TRBJ2-1	TRBD2	TGCGCCAGCAGCCACCGGGAGGGTTCCTACAATGAGCAGTTCTTC	CASSHREGSYNEQFF
.	TRBV7-2	TRBJ2-7	TRBD2	TGTGCCAGCAGCTTAGGGACTAGCGGGAGATATTACGAGCAGTACTTC	CASSLGTSGRYYEQYF
.	TRBV28	TRBJ1-2	TRBD1	TGTGCCAGCAGGTTATCCGACAGGGCGAATGGCTACACCTTC	CASRLSDRANGYTF
.	TRBV18	TRBJ2-3	.	TGTGCCAGCTCACCCCAAACAGATACGCAGTATTTT	CASSPQTDTQYF
.	TRBV24-1	TRBJ2-1	TRBD2	TGTGCCACCAGTGACGGGACTAGCGGGAGTCTTCATGAGCAGTTCTTC	CATSDGTSGSLHEQFF
once	TRBV15	TRBJ2-1	TRBD2	TGTGCCACCAGCAGAGAGCGGGGGGGCCGTTTGGTTGAGCAGTTCTTC	CATSRERGGRLVEQFF
.	TRBV19	TRBJ1-4	.	TGTGCCAGTAGTTACAGGACTAATGAAAAACTGTTTTTT	CASSYRTNEKLFF
.	TRBV28	TRBJ2-2	.	TGTGCCAGTAAACCCGCAGGGGCTGGCGGGGAGCTGTTTTTT	CASKPAGAGGELFF
.	TRBV24-1	TRBJ2-5	TRBD1	TGTGCCACCAGTGACATGACAGGGGGCCGGGAGACCCAGTACTTC	CATSDMTGGRETQYF
.	TRBV9	TRBJ2-1	.	TGTGCCAGCAGCGGAGGGGCTCCCGACTCCTACAATGAGCAGTTCTTC	CASSGGAPDSYNEQFF
once	TRBV9	TRBJ1-4	.	TGTGCCAGCAGCGTAAACCACGGAACTAATGAAAAACTGTTTTTT	CASSVNHGTNEKLFF
.	TRBV7-9	TRBJ1-6	.	TGTGCCAGCAGCTCCGGCGGAGTCTATAATTCACCCCTCCACTTT	CASSSGGVYNSPLHF
.	TRBV27	TRBJ1-4	.	TGTGCCAGCAGAATGGGGGATTCTAATGAAAAACTGTTTTTT	CASRMGDSNEKLFF
.	TRBV28	TRBJ1-6	.	TGTGCCAGACCAGGACTCGGAGATTCACCCCTCCACTTT	CARPGLGDSPLHF
.	TRBV10-2	TRBJ1-4	TRBD1	TGCGCCAGCAGGGACAGGTCCACCGGGGGTGAAAAACTGTTTTTT	CASRDRSTGGEKLFF
.	TRBV5-8	TRBJ2-1	.	TGTGCCAGCAGCCTTTATGGGAATGAGCAGTTCTTC	CASSLYGNEQFF
.	TRBV28	TRBJ2-4	.	TGTGCCAGCAGCCTCGGGGTACCAAGAAACATTCAGTACTTC	CASSLGVPRNIQYF
.	TRBV4-1	TRBJ1-2	TRBD1	TGCGCCAGCAGCCAAGGTACAGGGGGAAACTATGGCTACACCTTC	CASSQGTGGNYGYTF
.	TRBV5-1	TRBJ1-2	.	TGCGCCAGCAGCTTGGGGGGAGTGTACGGCTACACCTTC	CASSLGGVYGYTF
.	TRBV15	TRBJ2-6	.	TGTGCCACCAGCAGAGAATACGCTGGGGCCAACGTCCTGACTTTC	CATSREYAGANVLTF
.	TRBV7-9	TRBJ2-1	.	TGTGCCAGCAGCTTAGCGGGGAACCCTTACAATGAGCAGTTCTTC	CASSLAGNPYNEQFF
.	TRBV27	TRBJ2-5	.	TGTGCCAGCACACCACGCGGGTACCAAGAGACCCAGTACTTC	CASTPRGYQETQYF
.	TRBV14	TRBJ2-7	.	TGTGCCAGCAGCCAAGGAGGGGGGCAGTACTTC	CASSQGGGQYF
once	TRBV3-1/TRBV3-2	TRBJ2-7	.	TGTGCCAGCAGCCAAGGTCCGACAGAGGCCTACGAGCAGTACTTC	CASSQGPTEAYEQYF
.	TRBV28	TRBJ1-3	.	TGTGCCAGCAGTTTTGTGGCTGGAAACACCATATATTTT	CASSFVAGNTIYF
.	TRBV11-2	TRBJ1-2	.	TGTGCCAGCAGCTTTAAGAGGGGGAGGGATGGCTACACCTTC	CASSFKRGRDGYTF
once	TRBV13	TRBJ2-5	TRBD2	TGTGCCAGCAGCCTCAGCGGGGGAGAGACCCAGTACTTC	CASSLSGGETQYF
.	TRBV19	TRBJ1-5	.	TGTGCCAGTAGTATAGGTAATCAGCCCCAGCATTTT	CASSIGNQPQHF
.	TRBV4-1	TRBJ1-2	.	TGCGCCAGCAGCCAAGCGGGCCAGCCCAACTATGGCTACACCTTC	CASSQAGQPNYGYTF
.	TRBV18	TRBJ1-5	TRBD1	TGTGCCAGCTCACCAGGGACAGGGGGCCCACAGCCCCAGCATTTT	CASSPGTGGPQPQHF
.	TRBV25-1	TRBJ1-4	.	TGTGCCAGCAGTGACCGGGCTCCGGAAAAACTGTTTTTT	CASSDRAPEKLFF
once	TRBV15	TRBJ2-7	.	TGTGCCACCAGCGTACGACCCCGTGGGTACGAGCAGTACTTC	CATSVRPRGYEQYF
.	TRBV18	TRBJ1-1	TRBD1	TGTGCCAGCTCACCACTGAGGGACAGCTCTGAAGCTTTCTTT	CASSPLRDSSEAFF